Ten or more counts support the clone carrying this T cell receptor (beta chain). Its antigen is not known. The CDR3 contains 15 residues. V lost 1 base, J lost 2 bases, and 1 base stayed unmatched. The germline V gene has CDR1 MGHRA and CDR2 YSYEKL. This sample is drawn from a study of response to subunit inactivated influenza vaccine. MiXCR, applied by TCRdb to the RT-PCR reads, yields one record per CDR3 protein. Here the sample spans over 150,000 distinct CDR3 sequences, about 11% being singletons. Overall study results and limits: Seasonal influenza vaccination, on each occasion, was suggested by the authors to recruit few new T cells.

This chain uses TRBV4-1 with TRBJ1-4; 7 nucleotides align to TRBD1. The starting material was CD8+ T cells sorted from PBMCs, obtained roughly 24 months after vaccination. The clonotype originates from a man aged 50 to 75 who received an inactivated influenza vaccine. The chain's CDR3 is CASSQVQGTNEKLFF. The CDR3 DNA sequence: TGCGCCAGCAGCCAAGTACAGGGGACTAATGAAAAACTGTTTTTT.